These 3 T cell receptor beta chains share one sample of origin, sequenced in a study of shared clonotypes between healthy human individuals. Using immunoSEQ multiplex PCR, the repertoire was profiled, and TCRdb retains in-frame clones only, with some absent. The sample lists about 640,000 clones, approximately 75% occurring once. Sample: memory CD4+ T cells sorted from blood. As for subset: CD45RA-negative fraction. Receptors were obtained from a woman in her twenties or thirties in good health.

The V and J genes are TRBV19 and TRBJ1-2; 9 nucleotides align to TRBD1. The trim removed 8 bases at V and 1 base at J, leaving 11 bases unmatched. This CDR3 contains 16 residues. The V gene's germline CDR1 is LNHDA and CDR2 SQIVND (reference sequence). The CDR3 loop is CASLLTGTGFNYGYTF. CDR3 nucleotides: TGTGCCAGTTTGTTAACCGGGACAGGGTTTAACTATGGCTACACCTTC.

This clone was detected many times. The V gene is TRBV19, the J gene TRBJ1-1; the match to TRBD1 covers 7 bases. V lost 1 base to trimming and J lost 6 bases; unmatched junction nucleotides: 5. Germline CDR1 LNHDA, CDR2 SQIVND (reference sequence). This CDR3 is built from 14 residues. The CDR3 nucleotides read TGTGCCAGTAGTATAGGACAGGGTTTCCCTGAAGCTTTCTTT. Encoded protein: CASSIGQGFPEAFF.

The chain carries TRBV5-1 and TRBJ2-1; D possibly corresponds to TRBD2 (6 bases). V was cut by 0 bases and J by 6 bases, with 13 bases left in between. CDR3 length: 15 residues. Germline V gene data show CDR1 as SGHRS and CDR2 as YFSETQ. The CDR3 DNA sequence: TGCGCCAGCAGCTTGGGGTCCGGGAGAATCAATGAGCAGTTCTTC. The encoded protein is CASSLGSGRINEQFF.